A single sample is the source of the 8 T cell receptor beta chains below, sequenced in a study of CD8 T cells in ankylosing spondylitis. Overall study findings and caveats: A TCR beta motif of about 8 highly homologous variants appeared characteristic of ankylosing spondylitis blood.

Antigens of these TCRs are unknown. TCRdb redid the calling of the 5' RACE reads with MiXCR, one entry per CDR3 protein. The table lists 500,000 to 550,000 distinct CDR3 sequences, approximately 12% of them singletons, with about 6.8% in the top ten. The sample consisted of blood, either unsorted or a sorted T cell fraction (not recorded which). These receptors were collected from a male donor with ankylosing spondylitis.

The chain employs TRBV10-3 and TRBJ2-1; possible D gene TRBD2, 6 bases. Trimming removed 7 bases at V and 0 bases at J, with 10 bases between. The CDR3 covers 14 residues. Germline V CDR1 and CDR2: ENHRY, SYGVKD. The CDR3 region is CAITDGSSYNEQFF. Here the CDR3 DNA reads TGTGCCATCACCGACGGGAGCTCCTACAATGAGCAGTTCTTC.

The DNA for the CDR3 is TGCAGTGCTAGGGCCATTCCTAGCGGGGGAAGCTCCTACGAGCAGTACTTC. This translates into CSARAIPSGGSSYEQYF. This rearrangement joins TRBV20-1 to TRBJ2-7; 10 nucleotides match TRBD2. The V and J ends lost 3 bases and 0 bases, in that order; junction bases with no gene match: 11. CDR3 length: 17 amino acids. Germline V CDR1 and CDR2: DFQATT, SNEGSKA (reference sequence).

This clonotype was observed at least ten times. A read error may produce the germline difference seen at one junction end. The chain carries TRBV7-2 and TRBJ2-4, with D perhaps matching TRBD2 (5 bases). Germline loops: CDR1 SGHTA, CDR2 FQGNSA. This CDR3 contains 18 residues. Here the CDR3 DNA reads TGTGCCAGCAGCCTAGCCGCCGGGAACAATTGGGGCAAAAACATTCAGTACTTC. This encodes CASSLAAGNNWGKNIQYF. Together with reference TRBV7-2 and TRBJ2-4, the CDR3 gives the full variable domain: GAGVSQSPSNKVTEKGKDVELRCDPISGHTALYWYRQSLGQGLEFLIYFQGNSAPDKSGLPSDRFSAERTGGSVSTLTIQRTQQEDSAVYLCASSLAAGNNWGKNIQYFGAGTRLSVL.

V is TRBV24-1 and J is TRBJ2-1; tentative D call: TRBD2 (6 bases). This CDR3 region has 13 residues. Germline CDR1 KGHDR, CDR2 SFDVKD. V was shortened by 4 bases and J by 8 bases, with 11 bases between the two germline ends. CDR3 region: CATSERLVDEQFF. CDR3 nucleotides: TGTGCCACCAGTGAAAGACTAGTGGATGAGCAGTTCTTC.

This clonotype was counted only a few times. The rearrangement links TRBV10-3 to TRBJ2-2; D is ambiguous. Germline loops: CDR1 ENHRY, CDR2 SYGVKD. The length of the CDR3 is 17 residues. Trimming cost V 3 bases and J 0 bases, with 14 bases left between them. CDR3: CAISDSPSNTNTGELFF. For the CDR3, the DNA is TGTGCCATCAGTGATTCTCCCTCAAATACGAACACCGGGGAGCTGTTTTTT.

The chain is built from TRBV5-1 and TRBJ2-1; D possibly uses TRBD1 or TRBD2 (5 bases each). The CDR3 is 14 amino acids. CDR1 is SGHRS and CDR2 is YFSETQ in the germline V gene. V lost 4 bases, J lost 6 bases, and 14 bases lay in between. The CDR3 nucleotides are TGCGCCAGCAGCCCTTTCGGGGACCTCAATGAGCAGTTCTTC. Encoded protein: CASSPFGDLNEQFF.

This clonotype was detected a few times. A read error may produce the germline difference seen at one junction end. The chain recombines TRBV7-2 with TRBJ2-6; D gene unclear. Looked up from germline, CDR1 is SGHTA and CDR2 is FQGNSA. The length of the CDR3 is 16 residues. As DNA, the CDR3 is TGTGCCACCAGCACCTCAGTGGGCTCTGGGGCCAACGTCCTGACTTTC. It encodes CATSTSVGSGANVLTF.

About this clonotype: A read error may explain this, as a much larger clone is one base away. This chain connects TRBV4-2 to TRBJ1-2; the match to TRBD1 covers 9 bases. The CDR3 consists of 14 residues. J gave up 7 bases and V 4 bases, and 7 bases lay outside the gene matches. The germline gives CDR1 LGHNA, CDR2 YNFKEQ. This chain's CDR3 is CASSPGTGTTGYTF. Here the CDR3 DNA reads TGTGCCAGCAGCCCCGGGACAGGGACCACTGGCTACACCTTC.